This entry is about one T cell receptor beta chain. Its specificity is unknown. This CDR3 is 13 amino acids long. Trimming cost V 1 base and J 4 bases, with 7 bases left between them. Germline assignment: CDR1 SGHTA and CDR2 FQGNSA. This sample is part of a study of T cells in pancreatic ductal adenocarcinoma. Some clones are missing from TCRdb's copy, which holds only in-frame ones; the method was immunoSEQ multiplex PCR. The data hold over 100,000 clones, with more than 90% observed a single time. No neoadjuvant therapy was given to the selected pancreatic ductal adenocarcinoma patients before their surgery. Broader study findings: Comparisons of tumor and blood clonality may show falsely lower tumor diversity. Blood clonality (about 0.069) did not differ significantly from tumor (roughly 0.11). Tumor samples had fewer productive templates and around 7.2-fold fewer unique clonotypes than blood.

The sequenced sample was PBMCs. This chain connects TRBV7-2 to TRBJ2-5; possible D gene TRBD2, 5 bases. The TCR was taken from a human donor with pancreatic ductal adenocarcinoma. CDR3 amino acids: CASSLVEGETQYF. CDR3 sequence (DNA): TGTGCCAGCAGCTTAGTAGAGGGAGAGACCCAGTACTTC. The entire variable domain, with the rest obtained from reference TRBV7-2 and TRBJ2-5, is as follows: GAGVSQSPSNKVTEKGKDVELRCDPISGHTALYWYRQSLGQGLEFLIYFQGNSAPDKSGLPSDRFSAERTGGSVSTLTIQRTQQEDSAVYLCASSLVEGETQYFGPGTRLLVL.